This TCR beta chain appears in the sequencing data of a study of blood T cells in healthy people across ages (dated by TCRdb to between 2015 and 2017). Context from the whole study: In model experiments, template switching captured roughly one uniquely barcoded TCR beta cDNA molecule for every two T cells. Using deep sequencing normalized with unique cDNA molecular identifiers, the study measured how TCR beta repertoire diversity changes with age. The donors were split into four age groups: young (average about 15 years), middle-aged (about 40), aged (62) and long-lived (about 74). To avoid experimental bias, donors of different ages were distributed randomly across sequencing lanes. Two additional independent replicas of 1 million unique cDNA reads from the same blood draw were analyzed for two donors (one aged 18 to 30 and one aged 80 or older). Beyond this particular receptor, the publication reports: Because the CMV infection status of the donors was unknown, age-related changes in expanded clonotypes may potentially have been confounded. As age increased, observed TCR beta diversity per million T cells dropped in a roughly linear way, and a significant reduction was already evident by age 40. The long-lived group showed more naive CD4+ T cells, fewer expanded clones and increased TCR diversity than the aged group, suggesting age selection. There was a strong correlation between observed TCR beta diversity and the percentage of naive T cells measured by flow cytometry. Since profiling was done on bulk unsorted PBMCs, naive and antigen-experienced compartments could not be conclusively compared. Estimates of total diversity based on one million sequenced T cells were considered lower bounds and underestimates.

The donors were some 39 Caucasian individuals from Russia, aged roughly 6 to 100 years, who were systemically healthy. About 9.6 milliliters of peripheral blood were collected from each donor into EDTA-treated Vacutainer tubes. Ficoll-Paque density-gradient centrifugation was used to isolate PBMCs, with at least 6.5 million per sample. Total RNA, at least 5.5 micrograms per sample, was extracted from PBMCs with Trizol reagent. The percentages of naive CD45RAhigh/CD27high T cells were determined by flow cytometry on a PBMC aliquot from every donor. As for this clonotype: Its recognized antigen is unknown. No base quality information exists; no much larger clone differs at one position.

Library construction relied on 5' RACE. The sequencing machine was an Illumina HiSeq 2500. The second PCR ran for about 7 to 11 cycles and used a J-beta primer mix along with a sample-barcoded 5' primer. A unique molecular identifier was introduced onto each TCR beta cDNA molecule by a template-switch 5' adaptor carrying 12 random nucleotides. Each sample yielded at least 2.5 million CDR3-containing paired-end reads. All of the RNA was converted into first-strand cDNA using the Mint cDNA synthesis kit, with a TRBC-specific oligonucleotide serving as the primer. Following uracil-DNA glycosylase treatment, all cDNA underwent a first 18-cycle PCR with the universal primers M1SS and BC2_uni_R. Turning to the authors' computational methods: For normalization, 1 million high-quality reads, each with a distinct molecular identifier, were randomly selected from each sample. Instead of being binned into consensus sequences, reads that shared molecular identifiers were thrown out. CDR3 identification, clonotype clustering and error correction used MiTCR with a Q25 quality threshold and the strictest error-elimination algorithm. Lower-bound total TCR beta diversity was estimated with a nonparametric unseen species model using Euler transformation. The public reads were reprocessed in TCRdb via fastp at Q25 and MiXCR, keeping in-frame beta chains. When rows share a CDR3 protein, they turn into one entry using the most common DNA and genes. The V and J calls, along with clone size, are taken from TCRdb and not from the paper's own processing. Within this sample are more than 1,400,000 distinct CDR3 sequences, with 35% to 45% of them counted one time only. Clones ranked in the top ten supply around 8% of the sample.

This TCR came from a young woman in good health. The sequenced sample consisted of blood.

The nucleotide sequence reads as follows: TGTGCCAGCAGCGGCGGACTAGCGGGGGGGCACGAGCAGTTCTTC. Its translation reads: CASSGGLAGGHEQFF. The V and J genes are TRBV6-4 and TRBJ2-1; 15 central bases correspond to TRBD2. CDR1 MRHNA and CDR2 SNTAGT were looked up in the germline V gene. Its CDR3 holds 15 amino acids, cysteine through phenylalanine. The read is trimmed to its CDR3 DNA, 45 bases read in frame from base 1. The germline V and J ends show losses of 6 bases and 10 bases respectively, and no gene match explains 7 bases of the junction.